A single sample gave rise to the 23 T cell receptor beta chains below, sequenced in a study of cytomegalovirus exposure and HLA in healthy donors. Method: immunoSEQ multiplex PCR; TCRdb's copy keeps in-frame clones and lacks some. The sample records about 130,000 clones, 85% to 90% being singletons. The sample was PBMCs. The receptors here all came from a man aged 25-45 years in good health and CMV-seronegative.

This chain connects TRBV9 to TRBJ1-1; possible D gene TRBD1, 5 bases. This CDR3 region has 17 residues. V was cut by 3 bases and J by 1 base, with 19 bases left in between. Germline V gene data show CDR1 as SGDLS and CDR2 as YYNGEE. The CDR3: CASSADGTHGENTEAFF. CDR3 sequence (DNA): TGTGCCAGCAGCGCAGACGGGACTCACGGGGAGAACACTGAAGCTTTCTTT.

The V and J genes are TRBV19 and TRBJ2-7; TRBD2 aligns across 12 bases. The CDR3 loop spans 15 amino acids. Germline trimming cut 5 bases from V and 6 bases from J; bases unmatched to any gene: 8. From germline, CDR1 is LNHDA and CDR2 SQIVND (reference sequence). This CDR3 reads CASSPASGGAREQYF. The CDR3 DNA follows: TGTGCCAGTAGTCCCGCTAGCGGGGGGGCTCGCGAGCAGTACTTC.

For the CDR3, the DNA is TGTGCCAGCAGCACTAGCGGGGGGACCCAAGAGACCCAGTACTTC. Translation: CASSTSGGTQETQYF. V usage is TRBV27 and J usage is TRBJ2-5; 12 bases fit TRBD2. The CDR3 extends over 15 amino acids. CDR1 is MNHEY and CDR2 is SMNVEV in the germline V gene (reference sequence). V gave up 6 bases and J gave up 1 base; unmatched junction bases: 3.

This chain connects TRBV7-6 to TRBJ2-7; 7 nucleotides match TRBD2. V was clipped by 5 bases and J by 1 base; unmatched bases: 2. Germline CDR1 is SGHVS and CDR2 is FNYEAQ. CDR3 size: 13 residues. The CDR3 sequence is CASSAGVSYEQYF. Written as DNA, the CDR3 is TGTGCCAGCAGCGCGGGAGTTTCCTACGAGCAGTACTTC.

The chain is built from TRBV5-6 and TRBJ2-5; D is possibly TRBD1 (5 bases). This CDR3 region has 15 residues. V was trimmed by 2 bases and J by 1 base, leaving 12 bases between them. CDR1 and CDR2 (germline): SGHDT, YYEEEE. The CDR3 region is CASSLQASAQETQYF. Here the CDR3 DNA reads TGTGCCAGCAGCTTACAGGCTTCGGCCCAAGAGACCCAGTACTTC.

CDR3 sequence reads: CASSLRQGGYEQYF. The CDR3 DNA sequence: TGTGCCAGCAGCTTAAGACAGGGGGGCTACGAGCAGTACTTC. The chain employs TRBV7-6 and TRBJ2-7, with 9 bases fitting TRBD1. The V gene end was trimmed by 2 bases and the J gene end by 3 bases; junction bases not matched to a gene: 2. Looked up from germline, CDR1 is SGHVS and CDR2 is FNYEAQ. This CDR3 has 14 amino acids.

This chain uses TRBV11-2 with TRBJ1-1; D not resolved. V dropped 0 bases and J dropped 4 bases, with 6 bases sitting between them. Germline V gene sequence: CDR1 SGHAT, CDR2 FQNNGV. CDR3 length: 13 residues. CDR3 amino acids: CASSLEGGTEAFF. In DNA form, the CDR3 reads TGTGCCAGCAGCTTAGAAGGAGGCACTGAAGCTTTCTTT. Variable domain in full (rest from reference TRBV11-2 and TRBJ1-1): EAGVAQSPRYKIIEKRQSVAFWCNPISGHATLYWYQQILGQGPKLLIQFQNNGVVDDSQLPKDRFSAERLKGVDSTLKIQPAKLEDSAVYLCASSLEGGTEAFFGQGTRLTVV.

The chain uses TRBV11-2 and TRBJ2-5; 12 bases match TRBD1. Germline trimming cut 4 bases from V and 5 bases from J; bases unmatched to any gene: 8. Germline V CDR1 and CDR2: SGHAT, FQNNGV. CDR3 length: 16 amino acids. The CDR3 here is CASSSGQGARHETQYF. The DNA of the CDR3 is TGTGCCAGCAGCTCGGGACAGGGGGCGAGGCACGAGACCCAGTACTTC. Using reference TRBV11-2 and TRBJ2-5 for the parts outside the CDR3, the full variable domain is EAGVAQSPRYKIIEKRQSVAFWCNPISGHATLYWYQQILGQGPKLLIQFQNNGVVDDSQLPKDRFSAERLKGVDSTLKIQPAKLEDSAVYLCASSSGQGARHETQYFGPGTRLLVL.

The chain is built from TRBV10-1 and TRBJ2-1; D possibly corresponds to TRBD1 (6 bases). Trimming shortened V by 2 bases and J by 6 bases, and 17 bases separated the two germline ends. Germline V gives CDR1 WNHNN, CDR2 SYGVQD (reference sequence). The length of the CDR3 is 16 residues. CDR3: CASSEILQGQTNEQFF. The CDR3 nucleotides read TGCGCCAGCAGTGAGATCTTACAGGGTCAAACCAATGAGCAGTTCTTC.

The chain carries TRBV4-1 and TRBJ1-5, with D hard to call. CDR1 is MGHRA and CDR2 is YSYEKL in the germline V gene. V lost 4 bases, J lost 0 bases, and 7 bases lay in between. The CDR3 sequence is 14 residues long. The CDR3 region has the DNA TGCGCCAGCAGCCCCCCCTATAGCAATCAGCCCCAGCATTTT. Residues: CASSPPYSNQPQHF.

This clone was seen a handful of times. This chain links TRBV11-2 with TRBJ1-5; D perhaps matches TRBD1 (5 bases). Germline lookup yields CDR1 SGHAT and CDR2 FQNNGV. V was pared by 5 bases and J by 9 bases, with 20 bases between. CDR3 length: 15 amino acids. CDR3 sequence: CASSPSPAGGLPQHF. The DNA for the CDR3 is TGTGCCAGCAGCCCGTCACCCGCGGGGGGTTTGCCCCAGCATTTT.

This clone has a single count. This chain connects TRBV9 to TRBJ1-3; maybe TRBD1 (6 bases). Germline values: CDR1 SGDLS, CDR2 YYNGEE. Deletions cut 2 bases from V and 0 bases from J, with 12 bases between. The CDR3 is made up of 16 amino acids. CDR3 sequence reads: CASSVSTGNSGNTIYF. The CDR3 coding sequence is TGTGCCAGCAGCGTCAGTACAGGGAACTCTGGAAACACCATATATTTT.

The gene calls are TRBV29-1 and TRBJ1-5; no clear D. The CDR3 is made up of 12 amino acids. The V end was cut by 4 bases, the J end by 4 bases, with 8 bases between. The germline V gene encodes CDR1 SQVTM and CDR2 ANQGSEA. The CDR3 DNA follows: TGCAGCGTTGCACAGCCAAATCAGCCCCAGCATTTT. It encodes CSVAQPNQPQHF.

V and J are TRBV7-6 and TRBJ1-2, with D tentatively TRBD1 (5 bases). The CDR3 runs to 14 residues. Germline values: CDR1 SGHVS, CDR2 FNYEAQ. The V gene lost 5 bases and the J gene lost 8 bases, with 18 bases spanning the gap. The CDR3 region is CASSARTTGWGYTF. The CDR3 nucleotides are TGTGCCAGCAGCGCCCGGACAACGGGCTGGGGCTACACCTTC.

This clone appeared once. The J gene is TRBJ1-1, the V gene TRBV7-3; D remains ambiguous. The CDR3 extends over 13 amino acids. V lost 2 bases and J lost 3, with 7 bases in between. Germline CDR1 reads SGHTA; CDR2 reads FQGTGA. The CDR3 spells CASSLDSYTEAFF. Here the CDR3 DNA reads TGTGCCAGCAGCTTAGATAGCTACACTGAAGCTTTCTTT.

V is TRBV9 and J is TRBJ2-3; D perhaps matches TRBD2 (6 bases). V shed 6 bases and J shed 0 bases, with 14 bases lying between them. Germline CDR1 SGDLS, CDR2 YYNGEE. The CDR3 has 15 residues. DNA for the CDR3: TGTGCCAGCAAATGGGGGGATACTAGCACAGATACGCAGTATTTT. Amino acids: CASKWGDTSTDTQYF. The variable domain in full, with the rest retrieved from reference TRBV9 and TRBJ2-3, is DSGVTQTPKHLITATGQRVTLRCSPRSGDLSVYWYQQSLDQGLQFLIQYYNGEERAKGNILERFSAQQFPDLHSELNLSSLELGDSALYFCASKWGDTSTDTQYFGPGTRLTVL.

This clone has only one observation. The chain employs TRBV5-4 and TRBJ1-6, with D possibly TRBD1 on 5 matching bases. V was clipped by 0 bases and J by 10 bases, with 14 bases between them. Per the germline V gene, CDR1 is SGHNT and CDR2 is YYREEE (reference sequence). The CDR3 contains 15 residues. Here the CDR3 reads CASSLGGGFGSPLHF. The CDR3 nucleotides read TGTGCCAGCAGCTTGGGTGGGGGGTTTGGGTCACCCCTCCACTTT. Filled out from reference TRBV5-4 and TRBJ1-6, the complete variable domain reads ETGVTQSPTHLIKTRGQQVTLRCSSQSGHNTVSWYQQALGQGPQFIFQYYREEENGRGNFPPRFSGLQFPNYSSELNVNALELDDSALYLCASSLGGGFGSPLHFGNGTRLTVT.

V and J are TRBV15 and TRBJ2-1, with a weak D call TRBD2 (6 bases). V was pared by 1 base and J by 4 bases, with 11 bases between. Germline values: CDR1 LNHNV, CDR2 YYDKDF (reference sequence). This CDR3 comprises 15 residues. CDR3 residues: CATSRGGGSYNEQFF. The CDR3 DNA sequence: TGTGCCACCAGCAGAGGTGGGGGGTCATACAATGAGCAGTTCTTC.

With regard to this clone: The sample contains more than one DNA sequence encoding this CDR3. This sequence joins TRBV7-8 and TRBJ2-1; D is perhaps TRBD1 (6 bases). CDR1 is SGHVS, CDR2 FQNEAQ, per germline. Trimming stripped 5 bases from V and 3 bases from J, with 8 bases between. This CDR3 comprises 13 residues. CDR3 sequence reads: CASSPQGYNEQFF. The DNA for the CDR3 is TGTGCCAGCAGCCCACAGGGCTACAATGAGCAGTTCTTC.

This chain uses TRBV18 with TRBJ2-7; tentative D call: TRBD2 (5 bases). V was cut by 4 bases and J by 5 bases, with 18 bases left in between. This CDR3 is 15 amino acids long. CDR1 is KGHSH, CDR2 LQKENI, per germline. CDR3 in DNA: TGTGCCAGCTCACTACTGATCCAAGCCGGGGACGAGCAGTACTTC. It codes for CASSLLIQAGDEQYF.

The chain combines TRBV5-6 with TRBJ2-3; D unresolved. This CDR3 spans 13 amino acids. Between the trimmed V and J ends, which lost 0 bases and 2 bases, there was a span of 4 bases. The V gene's germline CDR1 is SGHDT and CDR2 YYEEEE. The CDR3 coding sequence is TGTGCCAGCAGCTTGGTCTTCACAGATACGCAGTATTTT. Protein: CASSLVFTDTQYF.

This clone is a singleton in its sample. This chain joins TRBV2 and TRBJ2-7; 8 bases align to TRBD1. V lost 7 bases to trimming and J lost 6 bases; unmatched junction nucleotides: 8. Per germline, CDR1 SNHLY and CDR2 FYNNEI. CDR3 length equals 13 residues. CDR3 region: CASTGTGGAEQYF. CDR3 in DNA: TGTGCCAGCACCGGGACAGGAGGGGCCGAGCAGTACTTC.

This chain connects TRBV25-1 to TRBJ2-2; D unresolved. In germline, CDR1 is MGHDK, CDR2 SYGVNS. V lost 3 bases and J 0 bases, leaving 8 bases between the germline ends. The CDR3 is 15 amino acids. The CDR3 loop reads CASSDTVTNTGELFF. The CDR3 DNA sequence: TGTGCCAGCAGTGATACAGTAACGAACACCGGGGAGCTGTTTTTT.